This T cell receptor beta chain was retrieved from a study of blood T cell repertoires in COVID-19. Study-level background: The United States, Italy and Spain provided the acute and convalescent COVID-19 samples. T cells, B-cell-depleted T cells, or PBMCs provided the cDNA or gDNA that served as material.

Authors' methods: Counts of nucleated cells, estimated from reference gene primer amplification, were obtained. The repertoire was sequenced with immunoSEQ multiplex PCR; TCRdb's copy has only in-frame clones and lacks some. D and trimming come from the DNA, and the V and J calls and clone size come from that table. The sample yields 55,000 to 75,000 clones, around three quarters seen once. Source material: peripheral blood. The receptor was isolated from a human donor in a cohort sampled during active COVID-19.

The CDR3 loop reads CASSAGTGGRTGELFF. In DNA form, the CDR3 reads TGTGCCAGCAGCGCCGGGACAGGGGGTCGGACCGGGGAGCTGTTTTTT. The chain carries TRBV5-4 and TRBJ2-2, with 11 positions matching TRBD1. J was trimmed by 5 bases and V by 4 bases; bases with no gene match: 7. Germline-derived CDR1 and CDR2 are SGHNT and YYREEE (reference sequence). The CDR3 totals 16 residues.